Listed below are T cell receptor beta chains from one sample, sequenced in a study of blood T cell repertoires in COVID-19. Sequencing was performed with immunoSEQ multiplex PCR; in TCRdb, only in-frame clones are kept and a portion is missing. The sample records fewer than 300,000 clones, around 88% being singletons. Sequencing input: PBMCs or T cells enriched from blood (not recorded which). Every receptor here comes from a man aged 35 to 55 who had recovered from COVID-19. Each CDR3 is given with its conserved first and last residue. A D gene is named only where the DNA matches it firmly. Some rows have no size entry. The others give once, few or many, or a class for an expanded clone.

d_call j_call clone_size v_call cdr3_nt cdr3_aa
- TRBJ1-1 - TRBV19 TGTGCCAGTAGTACAGTTCCGGGGGTTTTGTGGACTGAAGCTTTCTTT CASSTVPGVLWTEAFF
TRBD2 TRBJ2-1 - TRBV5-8 TGTGCCAGCAGCAGTAGGAAGGCGGGAGGTTTTCATGAGCAGTTCTTC CASSSRKAGGFHEQFF
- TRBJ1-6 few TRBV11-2 TGTGCCAGCAGCTTAGTCTCCCAGAATAATTCACCCCTCCACTTT CASSLVSQNNSPLHF
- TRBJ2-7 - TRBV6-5 TGTGCCAGCACCGACAGATACTACGAGCAGTACTTC CASTDRYYEQYF
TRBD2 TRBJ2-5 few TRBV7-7 TGTGCTAGCAGCCGGTTTCGGACTAGTCAAGAGACCCAGTACTTC CASSRFRTSQETQYF
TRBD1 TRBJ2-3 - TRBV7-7 TGTGCTAGCAGCCCCAGACAGGGTTCTGGCACAGATACGCAGTATTTT CASSPRQGSGTDTQYF
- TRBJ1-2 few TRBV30 TGTGCCTGGAGTGGTCACTCAGGGAACTATGGCTACACCTTC CAWSGHSGNYGYTF
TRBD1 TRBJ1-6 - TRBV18 TGTGCCAGCTCGTACGGGACAGGGCTGGTTCAGGAGTCACCCCTCCACTTT CASSYGTGLVQESPLHF
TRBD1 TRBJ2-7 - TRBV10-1 TGCGCCAGCAGTGAGGGGGGGACAGGCTCCTACGAGCAGTACTTC CASSEGGTGSYEQYF
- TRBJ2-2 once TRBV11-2 TGTGCCAGCAGCCGAGCACGGTCGGGGGCCGGGGAGCTGTTTTTT CASSRARSGAGELFF
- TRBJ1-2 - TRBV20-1 TGCAGTGCTAGTTTAGGGGGGGGCCGAGGCTACACCTTC CSASLGGGRGYTF
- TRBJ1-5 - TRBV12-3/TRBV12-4 TGTGCCAGCAGTTTTGGCAGCAATCAGCCCCAGCATTTT CASSFGSNQPQHF
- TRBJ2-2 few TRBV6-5 TGTGCCAGCAGCCGTACTCTACTCGGGGAGCTGTTTTTT CASSRTLLGELFF
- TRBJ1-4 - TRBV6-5 TGTGCCAGCAGTAGGACCGCGGGGACTAATGAAAAACTGTTTTTT CASSRTAGTNEKLFF
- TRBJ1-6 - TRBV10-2 TGCGCCAGCAGTGAACGCAACGACAGGATCTATAATTCACCCCTCCACTTT CASSERNDRIYNSPLHF
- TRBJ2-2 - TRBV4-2 TGTGCCAGCAGCCCCGGGGAGAACACCGGGGAGCTGTTTTTT CASSPGENTGELFF
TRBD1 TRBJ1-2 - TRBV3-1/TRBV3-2 TGTGCCAGCAGCTTCAGGGCCGGGACAGAAAGTAACTATGGCTACACCTTC CASSFRAGTESNYGYTF
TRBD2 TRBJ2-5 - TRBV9 TGTGCCAGCAGCACCCTCGAGCGGGGGGGCGAGGAGACCCAGTACTTC CASSTLERGGEETQYF
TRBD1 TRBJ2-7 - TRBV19 TGTGCCAGTACCGCCGGGACAGGGATCTTGGGGGACGAGCAGTACTTC CASTAGTGILGDEQYF
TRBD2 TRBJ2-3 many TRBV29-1 TGCAGCGTTGAGCACGCGGGAGGGGCAGATACGCAGTATTTT CSVEHAGGADTQYF
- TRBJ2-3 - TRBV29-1 TGCAGCGTTGGCGCACCCGGTATAAGAGATACGCAGTATTTT CSVGAPGIRDTQYF
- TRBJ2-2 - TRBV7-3 TGTGCCAGCAGCCTAATGCCGACAGTTGCGAACACCGGGGAGCTGTTTTTT CASSLMPTVANTGELFF
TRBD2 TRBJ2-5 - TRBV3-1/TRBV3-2 TGTGCCAGCAGCCAAGGAGCCGGACTAGCTGCGGAGACCCAGTACTTC CASSQGAGLAAETQYF
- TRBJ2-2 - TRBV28 TGTGCCAGCAGTTCCGGACAGAACACCGGGGAGCTGTTTTTT CASSSGQNTGELFF
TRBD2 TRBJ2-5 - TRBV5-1 TGCGCCAGCAGCACCCGGACTAGCGGGAGAGAGACCCAGTACTTC CASSTRTSGRETQYF
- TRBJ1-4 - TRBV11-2 TGTGCCAGCAGCATATTGGGGGGAAGTGAAAAACTGTTTTTT CASSILGGSEKLFF
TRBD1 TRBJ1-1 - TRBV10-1 TGCGCCAGCACCAGGGACAGGGAGAACACTGAAGCTTTCTTT CASTRDRENTEAFF
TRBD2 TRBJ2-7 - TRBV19 TGTGCCAGCAAGCCCGGGACTAGCGGGATCTACGAGCAGTACTTC CASKPGTSGIYEQYF
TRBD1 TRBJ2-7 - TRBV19 TGTGCCAGTAGTAACAGGGGCAGGGATTACGAGCAGTACTTC CASSNRGRDYEQYF
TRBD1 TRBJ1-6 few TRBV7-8 TGTGCCAGCAGCCGAGGGGATGTGAGGACAGGGACCTTTTCACCCCTCCACTTT CASSRGDVRTGTFSPLHF
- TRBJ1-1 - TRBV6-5 TGTGCCAGCAGCAATAGGGGTACTGAAGCTTTCTTT CASSNRGTEAFF
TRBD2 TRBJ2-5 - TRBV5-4 TGTGCCAGCAGCTTTCAACTAGCGGGAGTACGGGAGACCCAGTACTTC CASSFQLAGVRETQYF
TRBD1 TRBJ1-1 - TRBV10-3 TGTGCCATCAGTGGGGACAGGGAAGCTTTCTTT CAISGDREAFF
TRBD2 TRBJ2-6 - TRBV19 TGTGCCAGTAGTATAGATCGGGGAGGGTTCGGGGCCAACGTCCTGACTTTC CASSIDRGGFGANVLTF
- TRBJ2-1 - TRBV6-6 TGTGCCAGCAGTTACGGCTTCGGGGTTGAGCAGTTCTTC CASSYGFGVEQFF
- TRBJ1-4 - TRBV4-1 TGCGCCAGCAGCCAAGATAGGTCACAGGGTAATGAAAAACTGTTTTTT CASSQDRSQGNEKLFF
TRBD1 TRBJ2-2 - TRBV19 TGTGCCAGTAGTATCAGGGGGTGGGCCGGGGAGCTGTTTTTT CASSIRGWAGELFF
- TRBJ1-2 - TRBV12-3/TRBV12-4 TGTGCCAGCAGCAACAGTAACTATGGCTACACCTTC CASSNSNYGYTF
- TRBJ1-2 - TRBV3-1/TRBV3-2 TGTGCCAGCAGTTCCCCCGGTGGCTACACCTTC CASSSPGGYTF
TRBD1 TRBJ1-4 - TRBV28 TGTGCCAGCTTTGAGAGGGGGCATAGGGCTAATGAAAAACTGTTTTTT CASFERGHRANEKLFF
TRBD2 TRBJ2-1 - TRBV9 TGTGCCAGCAGCTCCCTTAGCGGGAGGCCCCACAATGAGCAGTTCTTC CASSSLSGRPHNEQFF
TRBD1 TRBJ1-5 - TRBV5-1 TGCGCCAGCAGCTCGGGCCCGACAGGGGGATATCAGCCCCAGCATTTT CASSSGPTGGYQPQHF
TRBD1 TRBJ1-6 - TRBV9 TGTGCCAGCAGCGTGATCGGGACAGATAATTCACCCCTCCACTTT CASSVIGTDNSPLHF
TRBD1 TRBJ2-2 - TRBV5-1 TGCGCCAGCAGGGGACAGGGGGCTTCGACCGGGGAGCTGTTTTTT CASRGQGASTGELFF